The 20 T cell receptor beta chains reported below all come from one sample, sequenced in a study of early T cells in non-severe SARS-CoV-2 infection (dated by TCRdb to the early 2020s). The library was made by 5' RACE. The instrument given in TCRdb is NextSeq 500. TCRdb cleaned the public reads at Q25 with fastp, built clones with MiXCR and kept in-frame beta chains. For every CDR3 protein sequence, its rows merge into one entry that carries the most common genes and DNA. This sample has 40,000 to 60,000 distinct CDR3 sequences in its table, and roughly 7.7% of those were observed once. The ten largest clones take up roughly 6% of the sample. Sequenced material: whole blood. These receptors were collected from an adult who was a healthcare worker with PCR-confirmed SARS-CoV-2 infection or an uninfected control (not recorded which).

The chain uses TRBV19 and TRBJ2-1, with D perhaps assigned TRBD1 or TRBD2 (7 bases each). Germline CDR1 and CDR2: LNHDA and SQIVND (reference sequence). V dropped 3 bases and J dropped 7 bases, with 16 bases sitting between them. There are 15 residues in the CDR3. The CDR3 reads CASSITSRGGNEQFF. The CDR3 DNA reads TGTGCCAGTAGTATTACGTCCAGGGGGGGGAATGAGCAGTTCTTC.

This clonotype was recorded many times. The rearrangement joins TRBV19 to TRBJ2-7; no reliable D call. Trimming removed 5 bases at V and 4 bases at J, with 24 bases between. CDR3 size: 17 residues. The germline V gene has CDR1 LNHDA and CDR2 SQIVND (reference sequence). The CDR3 is CASSPTVARAFFYEQYF. CDR3 bases: TGTGCCAGTAGTCCCACCGTGGCAAGGGCCTTTTTTTACGAGCAGTACTTC. Complete variable domain (other parts from reference TRBV19 and TRBJ2-7): DGGITQSPKYLFRKEGQNVTLSCEQNLNHDAMYWYRQDPGQGLRLIYYSQIVNDFQKGDIAEGYSVSREKKESFPLTVTSAQKNPTAFYLCASSPTVARAFFYEQYFGPGTRLTVT.

There are many counts of this clonotype. The V and J genes are TRBV13 and TRBJ2-2, with D hard to call. The CDR3 is 14 residues long. Germline V gene data show CDR1 as PRHDT and CDR2 as FYEKMQ (reference sequence). Trimming stripped 4 bases from V and 7 bases from J, with 13 bases between. This CDR3 is CASSSDGSYGELFF. CDR3 nucleotide sequence: TGTGCCAGCAGCTCGGACGGTTCTTACGGGGAGCTGTTTTTT. Full variable domain (outside the CDR3, taken from reference TRBV13 and TRBJ2-2): AAGVIQSPRHLIKEKRETATLKCYPIPRHDTVYWYQQGPGQDPQFLISFYEKMQSDKGSIPDRFSAQQFSDYHSELNMSSLELGDSALYFCASSSDGSYGELFFGEGSRLTVL.

Of note for this clonotype: A much larger clonotype is one base distant, so this may be a read error. The CDR3 ends on some other residue instead of the conserved phenylalanine or tryptophan, so this is likely a read error. V and J are TRBV10-3 and TRBJ2-1; 15 bases agree with TRBD2. The CDR3 totals 14 residues. Losses at the gene ends were 4 bases for V and 9 bases for J; bases not matched to a gene: 1. Germline lookup yields CDR1 ENHRY and CDR2 SYGVKD. The CDR3 region has the DNA TGTGCCATCAGTGGGACTAGCGGGGGGGTTGAGCAGTTCTCC. It codes for CAISGTSGGVEQFS.

This clonotype was picked up many times. The genes are TRBV20-1 and TRBJ1-4, with TRBD1 as a possible D gene (5 bases). Germline V gives CDR1 DFQATT, CDR2 SNEGSKA (reference sequence). Trimming removed 4 bases at V and 8 bases at J, with 20 bases between. The length of the CDR3 is 15 residues. The CDR3 nucleotides read TGCAGTGCTACGCTACGTCAGGGAACCTACGAAAAACTGTTTTTT. Residues: CSATLRQGTYEKLFF.

This chain joins TRBV12-3 or TRBV12-4 and TRBJ2-2, with 12 nucleotides matching TRBD1. The ends lost 5 bases at V and 6 bases at J; junction bases unmatched: 7. This CDR3 has 16 amino acids. CDR3 loop: CASSHSGQGAPGELFF. CDR3 nucleotides: TGTGCCAGCAGTCACTCGGGACAGGGGGCGCCCGGGGAGCTGTTTTTT.

This clonotype was seen ten or more times. This chain uses TRBV6-6 with TRBJ1-5, with D possibly TRBD1 on 6 matching bases. Germline values: CDR1 MNHNY, CDR2 SVGAGI (reference sequence). With 5 bases removed from V and 4 bases from J, the gap between germline ends came to 12 bases. The CDR3 has 14 residues. Here the CDR3 DNA reads TGTGCCAGCAGTCTACAAGGGGGAAATCAGCCCCAGCATTTT. Its protein product is CASSLQGGNQPQHF.

This clonotype has at least ten counts. This chain connects TRBV10-1 to TRBJ1-4; 9 bases agree with TRBD1. Germline CDR1 WNHNN, CDR2 SYGVQD (reference sequence). J lost 6 bases, V lost 6 bases, and 5 bases had no gene match. This CDR3 has 14 residues. The DNA of the CDR3 is TGCGCCAGCAGGGAGGGACAGGGTGATGAAAAACTGTTTTTT. Protein: CASREGQGDEKLFF.

This clonotype was seen repeatedly, ten times or more. V and J are TRBV10-3 and TRBJ1-6; TRBD1 might be the D (6 bases). The CDR3 sequence is 15 residues long. Trimming took off 4 bases at V and 7 bases at J, with 14 bases between the two ends. Germline loops: CDR1 ENHRY, CDR2 SYGVKD. The CDR3 DNA sequence: TGTGCCATCAGTGGAGGGGACAAGCTAAATTCACCCCTCCACTTT. Translated: CAISGGDKLNSPLHF.

Many counts were recorded for this clonotype. This chain links TRBV27 with TRBJ1-1, with TRBD1 as a possible D gene (5 bases). V was shortened by 2 bases and J by 7 bases, with 14 bases between the two germline ends. Germline V lookup: CDR1 MNHEY, CDR2 SMNVEV (reference sequence). The CDR3 is 14 amino acids. CDR3 protein: CASSLEGRGSEAFF. CDR3 nucleotide sequence: TGTGCCAGCAGTTTAGAGGGTAGGGGCAGTGAAGCTTTCTTT.

This clonotype was detected many times. This rearrangement joins TRBV6-5 to TRBJ2-7; D perhaps matches TRBD1 (5 bases). CDR3 length: 15 amino acids. The V end lost 7 bases, the J end lost 0 bases, and 16 bases lay between the germline ends. Germline loops: CDR1 MNHEY, CDR2 SVGAGI. The CDR3 region has the DNA TGTGCCAGCACCCCCTCAGGGATTAGCTCCTACGAGCAGTACTTC. It specifies CASTPSGISSYEQYF.

The chain employs TRBV7-8 and TRBJ2-3; tentatively, D is TRBD1 or TRBD2 (5 bases each). The ends were cut back, 7 bases at V and 0 bases at J, with 14 bases in the middle. From germline, CDR1 is SGHVS and CDR2 FQNEAQ. The CDR3 is 15 amino acids. The CDR3 DNA sequence: TGTGCCAGCACCAAACGGGACGGAAGCACAGATACGCAGTATTTT. This gives the protein CASTKRDGSTDTQYF.

At least ten counts were recorded for this clonotype. The J gene is TRBJ1-1, the V gene TRBV18; D gene uncertain. V shed 1 base and J shed 4 bases, with 10 bases lying between them. This CDR3 contains 14 residues. The V gene's germline CDR1 is KGHSH and CDR2 LQKENI. Written as DNA, the CDR3 is TGTGCCAGCTCACCACAGGGCCGGGGCACTGAAGCTTTCTTT. Translating it yields CASSPQGRGTEAFF.

This clonotype came up many times. The V gene is TRBV5-4, the J gene TRBJ2-7, with 7 bases matching TRBD1. The CDR3 covers 16 residues. The germline V gene encodes CDR1 SGHNT and CDR2 YYREEE (reference sequence). Unmatched junction bases numbered 6, after V lost 0 bases and J lost 0 bases. CDR3 in amino acids: CASSLEIGTVSYEQYF. The DNA for the CDR3 is TGTGCCAGCAGCTTGGAGATAGGGACAGTCTCCTACGAGCAGTACTTC.

A note on this clonotype: This clone may be a read error of a much larger clone one base away. The rearrangement joins TRBV20-1 to TRBJ1-2; the D is unclear. The CDR3 spans 12 residues. V gave up 0 bases and J gave up 8 bases, with 10 bases separating them. Germline CDR1 and CDR2: DFQATT and SNEGSKA (reference sequence). CDR3 loop: CSAREPTKGYTF. In nucleotides, the CDR3 is TGCAGTGCTAGAGAACCAACCAAAGGCTACACCTTC.

This clonotype turned up a few times. The V gene is TRBV7-9, the J gene TRBJ2-3, with a weak D call TRBD2 (7 bases). Germline V gives CDR1 SEHNR, CDR2 FQNEAQ (reference sequence). This CDR3 is built from 15 residues. The V and J ends lost 1 base and 2 bases respectively, with 10 bases between them. As DNA, the CDR3 is TGTGCCAGCAGCTTAGTCGGGGGGCCCACAGATACGCAGTATTTT. It translates to CASSLVGGPTDTQYF. The full variable domain, rest sourced from reference TRBV7-9 and TRBJ2-3, is DTGVSQNPRHKITKRGQNVTFRCDPISEHNRLYWYRQTLGQGPEFLTYFQNEAQLEKSRLLSDRFSAERPKGSFSTLEIQRTEQGDSAMYLCASSLVGGPTDTQYFGPGTRLTVL.

This clonotype appeared many times. CDR3 residues: CAISESDRGGETQYF. The CDR3 bases are TGTGCCATCAGTGAGTCGGACAGGGGAGGAGAGACCCAGTACTTC. The chain has TRBV10-3 and TRBJ2-5; 9 positions match TRBD1. The germline gives CDR1 ENHRY, CDR2 SYGVKD. V lost 0 bases, J lost 4 bases, and 3 bases stayed unmatched. This CDR3 is 15 amino acids long.

There are many counts of this clonotype. The chain carries TRBV19 and TRBJ1-2; D gene unclear. Deletions cut 2 bases from V and 8 bases from J, with 12 bases between. CDR1 is LNHDA and CDR2 is SQIVND in the germline V gene (reference sequence). The CDR3 covers 13 residues. The CDR3 DNA sequence: TGTGCCAGTAGTATAACACAGTTCGGAGGCTACACCTTC. It encodes CASSITQFGGYTF.

This clonotype has ten or more counts. The chain couples TRBV6-2 or TRBV6-3 to TRBJ2-3, with 9 positions matching TRBD2. From germline, CDR1 is MNHEY and CDR2 SVGEGT. The J segment lost 3 bases and the V segment lost 5 bases, leaving 6 bases of the junction unmatched. The CDR3 extends over 15 amino acids. CDR3 nucleotide sequence: TGTGCCAGCAGTCAAGCGGGGGGCTTTACAGATACGCAGTATTTT. As protein: CASSQAGGFTDTQYF.

The chain couples TRBV9 to TRBJ2-1; 9 bases match TRBD2. The CDR3 length is 15 residues. The germline V gene encodes CDR1 SGDLS and CDR2 YYNGEE. The trim removed 7 bases at V and 6 bases at J, leaving 11 bases unmatched. The CDR3 loop is CASARGASGANEQFF. The CDR3 DNA reads TGTGCCAGCGCCCGAGGGGCTAGCGGGGCCAATGAGCAGTTCTTC.